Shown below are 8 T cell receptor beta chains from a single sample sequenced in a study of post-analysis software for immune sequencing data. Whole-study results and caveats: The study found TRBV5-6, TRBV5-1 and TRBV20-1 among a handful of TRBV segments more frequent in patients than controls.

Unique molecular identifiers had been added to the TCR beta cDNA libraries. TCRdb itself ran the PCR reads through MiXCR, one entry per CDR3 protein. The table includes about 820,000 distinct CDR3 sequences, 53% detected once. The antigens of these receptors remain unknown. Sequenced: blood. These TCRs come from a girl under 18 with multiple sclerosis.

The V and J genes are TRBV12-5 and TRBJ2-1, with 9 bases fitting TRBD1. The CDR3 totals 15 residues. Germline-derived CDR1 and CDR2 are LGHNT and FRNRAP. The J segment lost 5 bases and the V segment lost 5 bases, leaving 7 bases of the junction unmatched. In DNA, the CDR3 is TGTGCTAGTGGTGAGGGGACAGGGTCCAACAATGAGCAGTTCTTC. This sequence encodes CASGEGTGSNNEQFF. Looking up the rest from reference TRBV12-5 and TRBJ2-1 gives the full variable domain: DARVTQTPRHKVTEMGQEVTMRCQPILGHNTVFWYRQTMMQGLELLAYFRNRAPLDDSGMPKDRFSAEMPDATLATLKIQPSEPRDSAVYFCASGEGTGSNNEQFFGPGTRLTVL.

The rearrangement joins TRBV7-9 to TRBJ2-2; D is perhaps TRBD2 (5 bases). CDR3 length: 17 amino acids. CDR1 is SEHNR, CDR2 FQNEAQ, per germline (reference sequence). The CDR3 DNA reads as TGTGCACACCAAGAGGGCCCCCTTGCCTGGAACACCGGGGAGCTGTTTTTT. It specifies CAHQEGPLAWNTGELFF.

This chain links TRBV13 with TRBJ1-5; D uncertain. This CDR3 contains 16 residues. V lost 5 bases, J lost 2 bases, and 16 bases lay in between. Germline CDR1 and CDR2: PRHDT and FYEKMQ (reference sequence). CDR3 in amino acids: CASSTPYGCRNQPQHF. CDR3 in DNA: TGTGCCAGCAGCACACCGTACGGTTGTCGCAATCAGCCCCAGCATTTT. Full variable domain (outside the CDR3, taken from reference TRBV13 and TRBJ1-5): AAGVIQSPRHLIKEKRETATLKCYPIPRHDTVYWYQQGPGQDPQFLISFYEKMQSDKGSIPDRFSAQQFSDYHSELNMSSLELGDSALYFCASSTPYGCRNQPQHFGDGTRLSIL.

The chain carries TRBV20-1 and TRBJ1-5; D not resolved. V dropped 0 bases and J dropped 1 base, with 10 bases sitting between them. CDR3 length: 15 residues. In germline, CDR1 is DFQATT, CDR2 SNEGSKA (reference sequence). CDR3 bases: TGCAGTGCTAGAGAGTCCGGGATAAGCAATCAGCCCCAGCATTTT. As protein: CSARESGISNQPQHF.

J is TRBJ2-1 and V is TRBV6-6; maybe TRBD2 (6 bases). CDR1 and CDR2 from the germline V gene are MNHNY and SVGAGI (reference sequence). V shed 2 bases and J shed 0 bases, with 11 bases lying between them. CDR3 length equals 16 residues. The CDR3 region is CASSYPSESSYNEQFF. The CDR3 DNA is TGTGCCAGCAGTTACCCTAGCGAGTCCTCCTACAATGAGCAGTTCTTC.

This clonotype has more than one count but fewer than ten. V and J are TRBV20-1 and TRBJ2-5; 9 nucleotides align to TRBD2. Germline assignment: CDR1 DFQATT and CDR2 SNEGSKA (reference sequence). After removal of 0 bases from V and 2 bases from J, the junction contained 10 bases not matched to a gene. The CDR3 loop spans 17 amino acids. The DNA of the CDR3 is TGCAGTGCTAGAGATTGGGGGGCTAGCGGGACTCAAGAGACCCAGTACTTC. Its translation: CSARDWGASGTQETQYF.

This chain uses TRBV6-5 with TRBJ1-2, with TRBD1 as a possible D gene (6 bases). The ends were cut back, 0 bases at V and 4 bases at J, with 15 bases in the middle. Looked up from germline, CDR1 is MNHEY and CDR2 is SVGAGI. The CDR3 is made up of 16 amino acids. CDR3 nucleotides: TGTGCCAGCAGTTACTCGAAATTCGGACAGCCCTATGGCTACACCTTC. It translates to CASSYSKFGQPYGYTF.

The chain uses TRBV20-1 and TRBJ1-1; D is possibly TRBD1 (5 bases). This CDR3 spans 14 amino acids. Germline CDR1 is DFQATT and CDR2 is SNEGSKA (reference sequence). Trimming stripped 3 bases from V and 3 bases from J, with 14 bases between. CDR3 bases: TGCAGTGCTAGGGGGGGTCGGGTCGACACTGAAGCTTTCTTT. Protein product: CSARGGRVDTEAFF.